The 25 T cell receptor beta chains below come from one sample, sequenced in a study of memory CD4+ T cells and cytomegalovirus serostatus. TCRdb's table, derived via immunoSEQ multiplex PCR, lists solely in-frame clones and lacks some. The profile shows approximately 63,000 clones, around three quarters of them singletons. Single viable CD3+CD4+CD8-CD45RO+ cells were sorted as the memory CD4+ T cells. Sequenced material: memory CD4+ T cells from blood. The receptor set was obtained from an adult in good health and CMV-seronegative. Some clones in this sample may be carry-over from other donors' samples.

The chain uses TRBV4-3 and TRBJ1-1, with D unresolved. Germline V lookup: CDR1 LGHNA, CDR2 YSLEER. This CDR3 is built from 16 residues. V was pared by 4 bases and J by 1 base, with 16 bases between. The CDR3 nucleotides read TGCGCCAGCAGCCCCGGGCCCTTTTTAAAGAACACTGAAGCTTTCTTT. It codes for CASSPGPFLKNTEAFF.

The rearrangement joins TRBV6-6 to TRBJ2-3, with no clear D. Trimming shortened V by 7 bases and J by 2 bases, and 7 bases separated the two germline ends. The germline V gene has CDR1 MNHNY and CDR2 SVGAGI (reference sequence). There are 12 residues in the CDR3. The CDR3: CASKTVTDTQYF. CDR3 in DNA: TGTGCCAGCAAGACTGTCACAGATACGCAGTATTTT.

The chain couples TRBV5-1 to TRBJ2-5; a possible D gene is TRBD1 (5 bases). CDR1 and CDR2 from the germline V gene are SGHRS and YFSETQ. This CDR3 has 15 residues. With 0 bases removed from V and 2 bases from J, the gap between germline ends came to 11 bases. The CDR3 region has the DNA TGCGCCAGCAGCTTGGGCAGAACAGGTCAAGAGACCCAGTACTTC. Protein sequence: CASSLGRTGQETQYF.

The chain is built from TRBV5-6 and TRBJ2-7; 8 nucleotides match TRBD1. This CDR3 contains 14 residues. The ends lost 0 bases at V and 6 bases at J; junction bases unmatched: 5. CDR1 is SGHDT, CDR2 YYEEEE, per germline. For the CDR3, the DNA is TGTGCCAGCAGCTTGGTGGACAGGGAGCGCGAGCAGTACTTC. Translated: CASSLVDREREQYF.

The chain recombines TRBV4-3 with TRBJ1-4; TRBD1 matches 7 bases. The ends lost 1 base at V and 0 bases at J; junction bases unmatched: 8. The CDR3 runs to 18 residues. From germline, CDR1 is LGHNA and CDR2 YSLEER. The CDR3 spells CASSQVLTGVPTNEKLFF. Written as DNA, the CDR3 is TGCGCCAGCAGCCAAGTGCTAACAGGGGTACCAACTAATGAAAAACTGTTTTTT.

This chain uses TRBV2 with TRBJ1-1, with D possibly TRBD1 on 5 matching bases. The CDR3 runs 14 residues. Germline V lookup: CDR1 SNHLY, CDR2 FYNNEI. The ends were cut back, 9 bases at V and 1 base at J, with 15 bases in the middle. The CDR3 nucleotides are TGTGCCAGTAGATTGGGACTCCCGAACACTGAAGCTTTCTTT. The encoded protein is CASRLGLPNTEAFF.

Only one count was recorded for this clone. The chain combines TRBV5-8 with TRBJ1-1, with D perhaps matching TRBD1 (6 bases). This CDR3 spans 15 amino acids. Germline CDR1 is SGHTS and CDR2 is YDEGEE. V shed 5 bases and J shed 4 bases, with 18 bases lying between them. As DNA, the CDR3 is TGTGCCAGCAGTCTATCCGGACAGAGGGCCACTGAAGCTTTCTTT. Its protein product is CASSLSGQRATEAFF.

The V call is TRBV18, the J call TRBJ2-2; D is undetermined. The CDR3 loop spans 12 amino acids. Deletions cut 6 bases from V and 6 bases from J, with 8 bases between. CDR1 is KGHSH, CDR2 LQKENI, per germline. The CDR3 spells CASSYPAGELFF. In DNA, the CDR3 is TGTGCCAGCTCCTATCCCGCCGGGGAGCTGTTTTTT.

The genes are TRBV5-1 and TRBJ1-1; the match to TRBD1 covers 8 bases. After removal of 4 bases from V and 4 bases from J, the junction contained 9 bases not matched to a gene. Germline lookup yields CDR1 SGHRS and CDR2 YFSETQ. The CDR3 contains 15 residues. The CDR3 is CASSPSTGEVTEAFF. CDR3 nucleotides: TGCGCCAGCAGCCCGTCGACAGGGGAAGTCACTGAAGCTTTCTTT.

The chain recombines TRBV13 with TRBJ1-1; possible D gene TRBD1, 6 bases. CDR3 length: 15 residues. V was cut by 5 bases and J by 5 bases, with 18 bases left in between. CDR1 and CDR2 from the germline V gene are PRHDT and FYEKMQ (reference sequence). The CDR3 DNA follows: TGTGCCAGCAGCATACCACAGGGAAGGGGGACTGAAGCTTTCTTT. This translates into CASSIPQGRGTEAFF.

This clone was seen at least ten times. This chain links TRBV7-2 with TRBJ2-6; D may be TRBD1 (6 bases). The V gene's germline CDR1 is SGHTA and CDR2 FQGNSA. The CDR3 covers 14 residues. The V end was cut by 5 bases, the J end by 15 bases, with 20 bases between. The chain's CDR3 is CASSIGQGTIDLTF. CDR3 DNA sequence: TGTGCCAGCAGCATAGGGCAGGGGACCATCGACCTGACTTTC.

By sample fraction, this clone is medium-sized. The gene calls are TRBV4-3 and TRBJ1-6, with a possible D match to TRBD1 (5 bases). Germline V CDR1 and CDR2: LGHNA, YSLEER. Trimming cost V 2 bases and J 7 bases, with 15 bases left between them. The CDR3 length is 16 residues. The CDR3 DNA reads as TGCGCCAGCAGCCAATCCCGGACTGGGGGAAATTCACCCCTCCACTTT. Translation gives CASSQSRTGGNSPLHF.

This clone showed up just a few times. V is TRBV30 and J is TRBJ1-1, with D uncertain. Looked up from germline, CDR1 is GTSNPN and CDR2 is SVGIG (reference sequence). The ends were cut back, 0 bases at V and 5 bases at J, with 13 bases in the middle. The CDR3 loop spans 14 amino acids. CDR3 sequence reads: CAWSVIGERTEAFF. CDR3 DNA sequence: TGTGCCTGGAGTGTAATCGGTGAGAGAACTGAAGCTTTCTTT.

In this sample, this clone turned up a few times. The genes are TRBV30 and TRBJ2-3; maybe TRBD1 (5 bases). CDR1 is GTSNPN and CDR2 is SVGIG in the germline V gene (reference sequence). The CDR3 has 13 residues. Trimming shortened V by 0 bases and J by 4 bases, and 8 bases separated the two germline ends. CDR3 region: CAWSVQGADTQYF. DNA of the CDR3: TGTGCCTGGAGTGTACAAGGGGCAGATACGCAGTATTTT.

The chain recombines TRBV28 with TRBJ1-6; D may be TRBD1 (6 bases). V was cut by 6 bases and J by 0 bases, with 18 bases left in between. The CDR3 sequence is 18 residues long. The germline CDR1 and CDR2 sequences are MDHEN and SYDVKM. The CDR3 loop is CASRGSTGLSSYNSPLHF. In DNA, the CDR3 is TGTGCCAGCAGGGGGTCCACAGGGCTAAGCTCCTATAATTCACCCCTCCACTTT.

The chain carries TRBV4-3 and TRBJ2-3, with unresolved D. Trimming cost V 1 base and J 4 bases, with 6 bases left between them. The length of the CDR3 is 13 residues. Germline V gives CDR1 LGHNA, CDR2 YSLEER. As DNA, the CDR3 is TGCGCCAGCAGCCAAGTACCCCCAGATACGCAGTATTTT. The encoded protein is CASSQVPPDTQYF.

This clone was observed a few times. V is TRBV19 and J is TRBJ1-6; D may be TRBD1 (6 bases). The CDR3 length is 14 residues. The V and J ends lost 9 bases and 4 bases respectively, with 13 bases between them. In germline, CDR1 is LNHDA, CDR2 SQIVND (reference sequence). CDR3 DNA: TGTGCCAGCGCCAGGGGCGAGTATAATTCACCCCTCCACTTT. Protein product: CASARGEYNSPLHF.

V usage is TRBV30 and J usage is TRBJ2-5; D unclear. In germline, CDR1 is GTSNPN, CDR2 SVGIG (reference sequence). The CDR3 has 14 amino acids. V was trimmed by 2 bases and J by 2 bases, leaving 12 bases between them. This CDR3 is CAWSIAWKQETQYF. CDR3 bases: TGTGCCTGGAGTATCGCTTGGAAACAAGAGACCCAGTACTTC. Together with reference TRBV30 and TRBJ2-5, the CDR3 gives the full variable domain: SQTIHQWPATLVQPVGSPLSLECTVEGTSNPNLYWYRQAAGRGLQLLFYSVGIGQISSEVPQNLSASRPQDRQFILSSKKLLLSDSGFYLCAWSIAWKQETQYFGPGTRLLVL.

The genes are TRBV9 and TRBJ2-1; D is ambiguous. CDR3 length equals 13 residues. With 2 bases removed from V and 2 bases from J, the gap between germline ends came to 5 bases. Germline V gene data show CDR1 as SGDLS and CDR2 as YYNGEE. CDR3: CASSVNTYNEQFF. The CDR3 region has the DNA TGTGCCAGCAGCGTGAATACCTACAATGAGCAGTTCTTC.

This clone has a handful of counts. The CDR3 DNA reads as TGTGCCAGCAGCTTGGGGGGACAGGGTAAGAGTGCAGCTTTCTTT. Encoded protein: CASSLGGQGKSAAFF. The chain joins TRBV5-5 to TRBJ1-1; TRBD1 matches 9 bases. V shed 0 bases and J 10 bases; nucleotides not matched to a gene: 10. There are 15 residues in the CDR3. Germline values: CDR1 SGHKS, CDR2 YYEKEE (reference sequence).

The genes are TRBV11-2 and TRBJ1-2, with D perhaps TRBD1 (5 bases). The CDR3 loop spans 14 amino acids. Per the germline V gene, CDR1 is SGHAT and CDR2 is FQNNGV. Trimming removed 5 bases at V and 4 bases at J, with 14 bases between. The CDR3 loop reads CASSTSGIPYGYTF. DNA of the CDR3: TGTGCCAGCAGCACGTCAGGGATCCCCTATGGCTACACCTTC. Complete variable domain (other parts from reference TRBV11-2 and TRBJ1-2): EAGVAQSPRYKIIEKRQSVAFWCNPISGHATLYWYQQILGQGPKLLIQFQNNGVVDDSQLPKDRFSAERLKGVDSTLKIQPAKLEDSAVYLCASSTSGIPYGYTFGSGTRLTVV.

The rearrangement uses TRBV28 and TRBJ2-1, with 7 bases matching TRBD2. The CDR3 consists of 12 residues. Per the germline V gene, CDR1 is MDHEN and CDR2 is SYDVKM. J gave up 5 bases and V 6 bases, and 1 base lay outside the gene matches. CDR3 in DNA: TGTGCCAGCAGGGGGACTAACAATGAGCAGTTCTTC. Protein sequence: CASRGTNNEQFF. Complete variable domain (other parts from reference TRBV28 and TRBJ2-1): DVKVTQSSRYLVKRTGEKVFLECVQDMDHENMFWYRQDPGLGLRLIYFSYDVKMKEKGDIPEGYSVSREKKERFSLILESASTNQTSMYLCASRGTNNEQFFGPGTRLTVL.

The chain carries TRBV5-1 and TRBJ2-1; D call uncertain. CDR3 length equals 13 residues. Looked up from germline, CDR1 is SGHRS and CDR2 is YFSETQ. Trimming shortened V by 0 bases and J by 3 bases, and 4 bases separated the two germline ends. CDR3 nucleotide sequence: TGCGCCAGCAGCTTGGAGCGCTACAATGAGCAGTTCTTC. Translating gives CASSLERYNEQFF.

The chain combines TRBV5-4 with TRBJ2-7, with TRBD1 matching 8 bases. The germline gives CDR1 SGHNT, CDR2 YYREEE (reference sequence). The CDR3 is 15 residues long. Trimming removed 4 bases from V and 1 base from J; junction bases left unmatched: 7. CDR3 sequence reads: CASSPGTGKSYEQYF. CDR3 in DNA: TGTGCCAGCAGCCCCGGGACAGGAAAATCCTACGAGCAGTACTTC.

The chain couples TRBV14 to TRBJ2-1; D might be TRBD1 or TRBD2, each matching 5 bases. The CDR3 length is 15 residues. V was pared by 5 bases and J by 4 bases, with 15 bases between. Looked up from germline, CDR1 is SGHDN and CDR2 is FVKESK. The CDR3 bases are TGTGCCAGCAGCTCGCTAGCTGAGGGGTACAATGAGCAGTTCTTC. It specifies CASSSLAEGYNEQFF. Combining the CDR3 with reference TRBV14 and TRBJ2-1 gives the whole variable domain EAGVTQFPSHSVIEKGQTVTLRCDPISGHDNLYWYRRVMGKEIKFLLHFVKESKQDESGMPNNRFLAERTGGTYSTLKVQPAELEDSGVYFCASSSLAEGYNEQFFGPGTRLTVL.